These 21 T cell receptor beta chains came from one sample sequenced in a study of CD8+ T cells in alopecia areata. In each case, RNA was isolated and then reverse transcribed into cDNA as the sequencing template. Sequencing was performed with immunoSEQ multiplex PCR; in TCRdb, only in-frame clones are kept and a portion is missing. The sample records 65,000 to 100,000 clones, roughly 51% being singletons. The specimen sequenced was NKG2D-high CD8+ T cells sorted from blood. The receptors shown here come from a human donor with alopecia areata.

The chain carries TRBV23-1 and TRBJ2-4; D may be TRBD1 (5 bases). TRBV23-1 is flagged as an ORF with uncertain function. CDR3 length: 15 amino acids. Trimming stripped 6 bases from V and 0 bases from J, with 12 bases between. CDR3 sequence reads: CASSGHSLAKNIQYF. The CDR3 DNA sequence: TGCGCCAGCAGCGGACATTCCTTAGCCAAAAACATTCAGTACTTC.

Here the CDR3 reads CASSLGTRATYNEQFF. DNA of the CDR3: TGTGCCAGCAGCTTAGGTACGAGGGCTACCTACAATGAGCAGTTCTTC. The chain recombines TRBV7-9 with TRBJ2-1; D perhaps matches TRBD2 (5 bases). From germline, CDR1 is SEHNR and CDR2 FQNEAQ (reference sequence). V dropped 1 base and J dropped 2 bases, with 12 bases sitting between them. This CDR3 is 16 amino acids long.

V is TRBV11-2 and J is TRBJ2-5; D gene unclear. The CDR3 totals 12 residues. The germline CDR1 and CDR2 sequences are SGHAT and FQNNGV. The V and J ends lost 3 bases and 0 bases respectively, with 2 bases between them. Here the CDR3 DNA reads TGTGCCAGCAGCTTTTACCAAGAGACCCAGTACTTC. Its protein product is CASSFYQETQYF.

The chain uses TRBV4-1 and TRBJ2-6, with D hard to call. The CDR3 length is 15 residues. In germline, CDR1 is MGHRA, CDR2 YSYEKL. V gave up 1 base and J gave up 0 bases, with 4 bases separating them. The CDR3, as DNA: TGCGCCAGCAGCCAAGTGTACTCTGGGGCCAACGTCCTGACTTTC. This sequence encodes CASSQVYSGANVLTF.

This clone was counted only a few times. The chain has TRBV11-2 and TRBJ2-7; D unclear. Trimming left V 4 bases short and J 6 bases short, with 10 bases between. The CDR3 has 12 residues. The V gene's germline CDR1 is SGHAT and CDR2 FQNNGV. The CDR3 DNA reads TGTGCCAGCAGCTCTCGGCCCGGCGAGCAGTACTTC. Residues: CASSSRPGEQYF.

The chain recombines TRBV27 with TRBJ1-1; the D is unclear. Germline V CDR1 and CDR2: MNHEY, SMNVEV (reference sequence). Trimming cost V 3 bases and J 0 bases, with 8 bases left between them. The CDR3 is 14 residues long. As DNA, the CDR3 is TGTGCCAGCAGTTTGGGGATTCTGAACACTGAAGCTTTCTTT. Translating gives CASSLGILNTEAFF.

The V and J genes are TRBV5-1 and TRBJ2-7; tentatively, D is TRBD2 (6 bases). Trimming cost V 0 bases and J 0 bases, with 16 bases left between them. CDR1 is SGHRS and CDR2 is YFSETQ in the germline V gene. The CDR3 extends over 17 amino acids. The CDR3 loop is CASSLVADALNSYEQYF. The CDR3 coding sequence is TGCGCCAGCAGCTTGGTAGCGGACGCCTTGAACTCCTACGAGCAGTACTTC.

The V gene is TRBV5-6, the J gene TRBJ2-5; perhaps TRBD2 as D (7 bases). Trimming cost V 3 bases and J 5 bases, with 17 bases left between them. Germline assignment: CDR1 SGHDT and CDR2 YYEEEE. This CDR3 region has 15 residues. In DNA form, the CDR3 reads TGTGCCAGCAGCTCCGGAGGGGGGGCGTATGAGACCCAGTACTTC. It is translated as CASSSGGGAYETQYF.

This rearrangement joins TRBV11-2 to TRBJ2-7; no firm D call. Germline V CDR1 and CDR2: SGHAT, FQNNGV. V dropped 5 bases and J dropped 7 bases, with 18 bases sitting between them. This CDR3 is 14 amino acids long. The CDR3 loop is CASSHRARNEEQYF. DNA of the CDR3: TGTGCCAGCAGCCACCGGGCCCGGAACGAGGAGCAGTACTTC. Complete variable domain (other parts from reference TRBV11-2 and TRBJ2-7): EAGVAQSPRYKIIEKRQSVAFWCNPISGHATLYWYQQILGQGPKLLIQFQNNGVVDDSQLPKDRFSAERLKGVDSTLKIQPAKLEDSAVYLCASSHRARNEEQYFGPGTRLTVT.

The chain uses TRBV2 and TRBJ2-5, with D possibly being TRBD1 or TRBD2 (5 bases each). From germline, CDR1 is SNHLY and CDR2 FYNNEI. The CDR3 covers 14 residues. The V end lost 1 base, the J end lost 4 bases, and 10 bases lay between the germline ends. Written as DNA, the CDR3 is TGTGCCAGCAGTGAAGTAGGGGACGGAGAGACCCAGTACTTC. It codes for CASSEVGDGETQYF.

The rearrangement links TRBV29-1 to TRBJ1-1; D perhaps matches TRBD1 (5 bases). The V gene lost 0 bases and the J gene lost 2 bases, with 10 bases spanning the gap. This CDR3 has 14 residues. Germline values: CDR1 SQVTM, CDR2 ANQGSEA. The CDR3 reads CSVEDGGGNTEAFF. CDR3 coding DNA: TGCAGCGTTGAAGATGGGGGAGGTAACACTGAAGCTTTCTTT. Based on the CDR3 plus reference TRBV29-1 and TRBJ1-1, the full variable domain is SAVISQKPSRDICQRGTSLTIQCQVDSQVTMMFWYRQQPGQSLTLIATANQGSEATYESGFVIDKFPISRPNLTFSTLTVSNMSPEDSSIYLCSVEDGGGNTEAFFGQGTRLTVV.

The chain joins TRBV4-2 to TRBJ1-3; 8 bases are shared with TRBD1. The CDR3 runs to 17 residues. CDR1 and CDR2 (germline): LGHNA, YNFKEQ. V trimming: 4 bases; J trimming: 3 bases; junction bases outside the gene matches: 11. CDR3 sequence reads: CASSPHAEQGDGNTIYF. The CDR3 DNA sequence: TGTGCCAGCAGCCCGCACGCTGAACAGGGGGATGGAAACACCATATATTTT.

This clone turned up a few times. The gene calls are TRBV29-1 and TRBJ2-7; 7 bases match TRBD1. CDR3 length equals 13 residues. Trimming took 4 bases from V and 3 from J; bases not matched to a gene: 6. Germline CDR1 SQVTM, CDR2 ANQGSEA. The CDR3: CSVATGANYEQYF. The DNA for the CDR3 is TGCAGCGTTGCTACAGGGGCTAACTACGAGCAGTACTTC.

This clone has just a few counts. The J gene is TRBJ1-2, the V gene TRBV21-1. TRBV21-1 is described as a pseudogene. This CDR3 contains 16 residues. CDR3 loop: CASSTPGRNQNYGYTF. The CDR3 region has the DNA TGTGCCAGCAGCACCCCGGGACGGAATCAGAACTATGGCTACACCTTC.

Here the CDR3 DNA reads TGCGCCAGCACCCAGGCCCCGGATGGTAGCTCCTACGAGCAGTACTTC. Translating it yields CASTQAPDGSSYEQYF. V and J are TRBV23-1 and TRBJ2-5; D not certain. The DNA end is more similar to TRBJ2-7, so the J call may be wrong. TRBV23-1 is an open reading frame whose function is uncertain. The CDR3 runs 16 residues.

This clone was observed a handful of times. This chain's CDR3 is CAWSAGGVGQETQYF. For the CDR3, the DNA is TGTGCCTGGAGTGCTGGGGGGGTCGGTCAAGAGACCCAGTACTTC. This chain uses TRBV30 with TRBJ2-5, with 7 positions matching TRBD2. This CDR3 comprises 15 residues. Germline loops: CDR1 GTSNPN, CDR2 SVGIG (reference sequence). J lost 2 bases, V lost 1 base, and 7 bases had no gene match.

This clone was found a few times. For the CDR3, the DNA is TGTGCCAGCAGCTATGGACAGGCCCCGGCGCAGTACTTC. It codes for CASSYGQAPAQYF. The chain employs TRBV5-6 and TRBJ2-7, with 7 bases fitting TRBD1. The germline CDR1 and CDR2 sequences are SGHDT and YYEEEE. The V segment lost 3 bases and the J segment 9 bases; nucleotides outside the gene matches: 9. The CDR3 loop spans 13 amino acids.

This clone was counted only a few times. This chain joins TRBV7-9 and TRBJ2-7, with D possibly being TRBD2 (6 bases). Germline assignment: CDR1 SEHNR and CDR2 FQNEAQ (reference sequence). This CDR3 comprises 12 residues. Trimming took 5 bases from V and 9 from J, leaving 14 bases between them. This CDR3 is CASSKGAGGQYF. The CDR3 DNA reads TGTGCCAGCAGCAAAGGGGCCGGGGGGCAGTACTTC.

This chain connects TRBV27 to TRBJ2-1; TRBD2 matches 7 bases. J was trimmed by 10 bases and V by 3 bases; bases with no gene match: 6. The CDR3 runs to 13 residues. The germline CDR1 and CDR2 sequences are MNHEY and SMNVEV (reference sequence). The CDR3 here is CASSLGGPGEQFF. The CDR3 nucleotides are TGTGCCAGCAGTTTGGGAGGGCCGGGCGAGCAGTTCTTC.

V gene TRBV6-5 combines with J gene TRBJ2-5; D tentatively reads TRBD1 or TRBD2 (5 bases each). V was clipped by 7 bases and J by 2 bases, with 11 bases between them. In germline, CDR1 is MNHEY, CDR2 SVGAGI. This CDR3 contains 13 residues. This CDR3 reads CASKGPLQETQYF. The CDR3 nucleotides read TGTGCCAGCAAGGGACCCCTTCAAGAGACCCAGTACTTC.

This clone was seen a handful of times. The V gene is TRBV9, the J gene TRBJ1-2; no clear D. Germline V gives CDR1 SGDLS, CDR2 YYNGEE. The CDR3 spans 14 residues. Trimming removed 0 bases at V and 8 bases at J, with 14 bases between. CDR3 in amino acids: CASSVDPEPMGYTF. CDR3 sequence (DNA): TGTGCCAGCAGCGTAGACCCAGAGCCTATGGGCTACACCTTC. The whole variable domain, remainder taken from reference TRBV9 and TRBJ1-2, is DSGVTQTPKHLITATGQRVTLRCSPRSGDLSVYWYQQSLDQGLQFLIQYYNGEERAKGNILERFSAQQFPDLHSELNLSSLELGDSALYFCASSVDPEPMGYTFGSGTRLTVV.